The sample holds a few counts of the clone carrying this T cell receptor beta chain. Its antigen is not known. Time point defined: patch test 1, 2 weeks after DPC sensitization. Regarding treatment: therapeutic diphenylcyclopropenone sensitization with weekly scalp DPC. Those who donated were patients with alopecia, 18 to 70 years of age, and suitable for DPC. This sample was included in a study of human T cells and chemical hapten exposure. MiXCR was run by TCRdb on the RACE reads, yielding one entry per CDR3 protein. The table has 340,000 or so distinct CDR3 sequences, under 9% seen once; the top ten hold 7% to 10%. CDR3 length: 14 residues. Per germline, CDR1 SGHRS and CDR2 YFSETQ. V shed 3 bases and J shed 4 bases, with 13 bases lying between them. Study results and limitations: Compared to controls, expanded TCRs made significantly more large clusters of similar CDR3s. Sensitizing with DPC caused no change in TCRs above 1 in 1000 frequency.

This chain joins TRBV5-1 and TRBJ1-2; D remains unclear. The TCR originated in a woman in her late teens or twenties with alopecia areata. Some clones in this sample may be carry-over from other donors' samples. This specimen consisted of whole blood, obtained in connection with sensitization to the hapten diphenylcyclopropenone (DPC). The CDR3 here is CASSSEDGGYGYTF. Here the CDR3 DNA reads TGCGCCAGCAGCTCAGAGGACGGAGGCTATGGCTACACCTTC. Supplemented by reference TRBV5-1 and TRBJ1-2, the full variable domain reads KAGVTQTPRYLIKTRGQQVTLSCSPISGHRSVSWYQQTPGQGLQFLFEYFSETQRNKGNFPGRFSGRQFSNSRSEMNVSTLELGDSALYLCASSSEDGGYGYTFGSGTRLTVV.